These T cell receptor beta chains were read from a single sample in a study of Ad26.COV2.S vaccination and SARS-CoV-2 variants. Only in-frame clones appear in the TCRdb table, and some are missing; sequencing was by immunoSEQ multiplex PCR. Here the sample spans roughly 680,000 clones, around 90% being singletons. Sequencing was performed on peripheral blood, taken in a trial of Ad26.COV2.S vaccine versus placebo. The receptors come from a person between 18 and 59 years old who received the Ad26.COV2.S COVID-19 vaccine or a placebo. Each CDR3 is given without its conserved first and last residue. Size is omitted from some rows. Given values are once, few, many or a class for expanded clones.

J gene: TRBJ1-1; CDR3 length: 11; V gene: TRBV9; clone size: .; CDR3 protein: ASSPLLNTEAF
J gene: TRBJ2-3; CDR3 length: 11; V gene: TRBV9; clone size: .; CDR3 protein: ASSARNTDTQY
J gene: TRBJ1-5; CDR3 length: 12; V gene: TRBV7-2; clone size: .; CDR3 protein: ASSQLNSNQPQH
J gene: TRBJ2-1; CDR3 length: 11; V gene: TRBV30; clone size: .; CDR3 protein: AWSVGGVWEQF
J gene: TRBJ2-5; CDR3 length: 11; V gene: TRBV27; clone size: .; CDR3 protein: ASRLAGKETQY
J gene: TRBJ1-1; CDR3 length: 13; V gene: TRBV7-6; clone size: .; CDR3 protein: ASSWRTGLGTEAF
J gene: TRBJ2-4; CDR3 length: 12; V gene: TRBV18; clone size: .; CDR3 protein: ASSPPLAKNIQY
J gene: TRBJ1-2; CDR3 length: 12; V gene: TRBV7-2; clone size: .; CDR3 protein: ASSPRTGTYGYT
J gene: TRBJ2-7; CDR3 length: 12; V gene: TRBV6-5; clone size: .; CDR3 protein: ASSYSVLSYEQY
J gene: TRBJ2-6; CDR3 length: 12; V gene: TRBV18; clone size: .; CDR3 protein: ASSPLSGANVLT
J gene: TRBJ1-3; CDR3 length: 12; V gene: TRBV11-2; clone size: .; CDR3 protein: ASSPDYRGNTIY
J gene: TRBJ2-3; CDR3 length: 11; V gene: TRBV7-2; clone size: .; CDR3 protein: ASSRSPPDTQY
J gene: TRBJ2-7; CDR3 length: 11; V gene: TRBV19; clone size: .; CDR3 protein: ASRKQGDYEQY
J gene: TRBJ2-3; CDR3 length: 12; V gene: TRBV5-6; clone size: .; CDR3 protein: ASSPRRGTDTQY
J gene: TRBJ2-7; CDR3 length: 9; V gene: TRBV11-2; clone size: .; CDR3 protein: ASSSSYEQY
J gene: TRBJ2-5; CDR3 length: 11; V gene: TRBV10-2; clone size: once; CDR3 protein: ASSDRVGETQY
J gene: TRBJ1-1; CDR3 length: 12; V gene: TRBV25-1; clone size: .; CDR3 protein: ASSEQTTGTEAF
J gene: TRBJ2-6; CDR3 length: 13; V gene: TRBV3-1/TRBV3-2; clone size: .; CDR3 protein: ASSPRGPGANVLT
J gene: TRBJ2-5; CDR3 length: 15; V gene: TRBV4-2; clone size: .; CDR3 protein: ASSQGNILAGQETQY
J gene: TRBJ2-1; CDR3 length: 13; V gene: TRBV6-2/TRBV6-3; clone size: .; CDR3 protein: ASSRAGTGGNEQF
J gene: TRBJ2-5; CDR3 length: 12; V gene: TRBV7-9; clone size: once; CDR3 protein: ASSLSTPQETQY
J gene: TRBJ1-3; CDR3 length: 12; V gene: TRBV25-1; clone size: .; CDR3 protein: ASSYQGSGNTIY
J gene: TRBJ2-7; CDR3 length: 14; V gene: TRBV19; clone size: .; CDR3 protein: ASSVPGHKPSYEQY
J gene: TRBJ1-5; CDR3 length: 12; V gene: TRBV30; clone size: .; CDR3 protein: AWSLKGLNQPQH
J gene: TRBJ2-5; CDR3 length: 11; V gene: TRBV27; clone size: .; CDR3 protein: ASSFTPQETQY
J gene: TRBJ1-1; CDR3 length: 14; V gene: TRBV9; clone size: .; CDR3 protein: ASSVVPTELNTEAF
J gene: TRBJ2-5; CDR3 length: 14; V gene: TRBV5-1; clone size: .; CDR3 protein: ASSRPGMGYQETQY
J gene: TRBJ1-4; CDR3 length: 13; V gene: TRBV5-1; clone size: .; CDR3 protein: ASSFLQATNEKLF
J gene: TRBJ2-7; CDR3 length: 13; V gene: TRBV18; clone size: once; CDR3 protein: ASSPPGTGGSEQY
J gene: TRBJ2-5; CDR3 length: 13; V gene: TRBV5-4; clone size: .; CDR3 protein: ASSKLPGTQETQY
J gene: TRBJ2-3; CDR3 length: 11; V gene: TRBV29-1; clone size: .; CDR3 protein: SVRQGTTDTQY
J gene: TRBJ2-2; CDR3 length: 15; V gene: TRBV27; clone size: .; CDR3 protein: ASSAPGLAPNTGELF
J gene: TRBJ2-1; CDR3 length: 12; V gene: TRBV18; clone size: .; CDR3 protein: ASSPLAGVGEQF
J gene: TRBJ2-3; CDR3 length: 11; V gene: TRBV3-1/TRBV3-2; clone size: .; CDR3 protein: ASSPRTSERVY
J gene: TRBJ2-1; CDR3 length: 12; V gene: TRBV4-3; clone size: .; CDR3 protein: ASSPGLGKYEQF
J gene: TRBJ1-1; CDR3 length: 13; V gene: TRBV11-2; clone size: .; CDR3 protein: ASSFLTGWNTEAF
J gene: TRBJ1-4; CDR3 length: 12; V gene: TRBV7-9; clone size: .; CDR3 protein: ASVSGVGNEKLF
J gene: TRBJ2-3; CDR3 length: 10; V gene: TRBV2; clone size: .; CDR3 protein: ASQLAEDTQY
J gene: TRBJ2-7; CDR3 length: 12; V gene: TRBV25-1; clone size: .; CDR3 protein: ASSRGQGTYEQY
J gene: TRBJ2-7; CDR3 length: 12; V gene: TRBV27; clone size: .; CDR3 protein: ASRSGGATYEQY
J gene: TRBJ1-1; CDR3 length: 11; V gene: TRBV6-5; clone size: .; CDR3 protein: ASTADERGKAF
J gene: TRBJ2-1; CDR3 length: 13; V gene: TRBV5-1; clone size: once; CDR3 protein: ASASPGQGIPGQF